One and the same sample provided the 15 T cell receptor beta chains below, sequenced in a study of OX40 agonist ivuxolimab in advanced cancers. This table comes from immunoSEQ multiplex PCR, and its TCRdb copy is limited to in-frame clones, with some not included. This repertoire shows fewer than 90,000 clones, about nine tenths found once; its top ten account for under 0.4%. The specimen comprised CD4+ or CD8+ T cells sorted from blood, sampled in a trial of the OX40 agonist ivuxolimab. The receptor set was obtained from an adult with an advanced solid tumor such as melanoma, head and neck, liver or kidney cancer.

This chain uses TRBV19 with TRBJ1-2; 10 nucleotides match TRBD1. V shed 4 bases, J shed 4 bases, and the junction held 3 bases outside the gene matches. From germline, CDR1 is LNHDA and CDR2 SQIVND (reference sequence). The CDR3 has 14 amino acids. The CDR3, as DNA: TGTGCCAGTAGTAGACAGGGGGCGAGCTATGGCTACACCTTC. It yields the protein CASSRQGASYGYTF.

The V call is TRBV19, the J call TRBJ2-7; 7 bases map to TRBD1. This CDR3 is built from 13 residues. Germline loops: CDR1 LNHDA, CDR2 SQIVND (reference sequence). V lost 7 bases to trimming and J lost 2 bases; unmatched junction nucleotides: 5. The CDR3, as DNA: TGTGCCAGTACGGGACAGCCCCCCTACGAGCAGTACTTC. The encoded protein is CASTGQPPYEQYF.

The rearrangement links TRBV5-1 to TRBJ2-5; TRBD2 aligns across 15 bases. The J call is uncertain, as TRBJ2-7 better fits the DNA end. The germline V gene has CDR1 SGHRS and CDR2 YFSETQ. The CDR3 loop spans 17 amino acids. Here the CDR3 reads CASSYGTSGRSPYEQYF. The CDR3 DNA follows: TGCGCCAGCAGCTACGGGACTAGCGGGAGGAGCCCCTACGAGCAGTACTTC.

The V call is TRBV18, the J call TRBJ2-2, with D tentatively TRBD2 (5 bases). Trimming cost V 3 bases and J 6 bases, with 8 bases left between them. The germline V gene encodes CDR1 KGHSH and CDR2 LQKENI. The CDR3 loop spans 13 amino acids. The CDR3 loop is CASSPRRPGELFF. The CDR3 DNA reads as TGTGCCAGCTCACCCAGGAGGCCCGGGGAGCTGTTTTTT.

The chain links TRBV6-4 to TRBJ2-3; D gene uncertain. Germline V gene lookup returns CDR1 MRHNA and CDR2 SNTAGT. The CDR3 totals 14 residues. Trimming took 0 bases from V and 0 from J, leaving 4 bases between them. CDR3 nucleotide sequence: TGTGCCAGCAGTGACTCGAAAAGCACAGATACGCAGTATTTT. It specifies CASSDSKSTDTQYF.

This chain links TRBV6-5 with TRBJ2-7, with 8 bases matching TRBD2. After removal of 4 bases from V and 2 bases from J, the junction contained 10 bases not matched to a gene. The CDR3 sequence is 16 residues long. Germline V gene sequence: CDR1 MNHEY, CDR2 SVGAGI. As DNA, the CDR3 is TGTGCCAGCAGTTCCGCAGCGGGAGTAAGGGCCTACGAGCAGTACTTC. Protein sequence: CASSSAAGVRAYEQYF.

Only one count was recorded for this clone. The chain has TRBV7-7 and TRBJ2-5, with D tentatively TRBD2 (6 bases). Per germline, CDR1 SSHAT and CDR2 FNYEAQ (reference sequence). The CDR3 is 15 residues long. V lost 0 bases and J 7 bases, leaving 15 bases between the germline ends. This CDR3 reads CASSLARRGVATQYF. The DNA for the CDR3 is TGTGCCAGCAGCTTAGCCCGTCGCGGGGTCGCGACCCAGTACTTC.

This clone has only one observation. The chain carries TRBV5-8 and TRBJ2-2, with no clear D. This CDR3 comprises 15 residues. Germline V gene sequence: CDR1 SGHTS, CDR2 YDEGEE. The V end lost 4 bases, the J end lost 1 base, and 11 bases lay between the germline ends. The CDR3 nucleotides read TGTGCCAGCAGCCCGTGGCGACAGAACACCGGGGAGCTGTTTTTT. Translating gives CASSPWRQNTGELFF.

The sample holds a few counts of this clone. The junction shows a germline mismatch at one end, possibly a read error. The chain links TRBV7-9 to TRBJ2-4; 8 bases are a match to TRBD1. CDR3 length equals 12 residues. Germline CDR1 reads SEHNR; CDR2 reads FQNEAQ (reference sequence). The CDR3: CASSETGVSECF. The CDR3, as DNA: TGTGCCAGCAGCGAGACAGGGGTCAGTGAGTGCTTC.

The chain uses TRBV7-2 and TRBJ1-2; D may be TRBD1 (5 bases). CDR1 is SGHTA, CDR2 FQGNSA, per germline. Trimming pared 2 bases from V and 5 bases from J, leaving 12 bases between. The CDR3 spans 14 residues. CDR3 in amino acids: CASSLNFREYGYTF. DNA of the CDR3: TGTGCCAGCAGCTTAAATTTCAGGGAGTATGGCTACACCTTC.

This chain links TRBV7-9 with TRBJ2-2; TRBD1 aligns across 8 bases. CDR3 length equals 16 residues. Per the germline V gene, CDR1 is SEHNR and CDR2 is FQNEAQ (reference sequence). V was pared by 1 base and J by 7 bases, with 8 bases of the junction left unmatched. Written as DNA, the CDR3 is TGTGCCAGCAGCTTAGGCCGGACAGGGAAGGGCGGGGAGCTGTTTTTT. Protein sequence: CASSLGRTGKGGELFF.

V is TRBV28 and J is TRBJ1-6; 7 bases are shared with TRBD1. J lost 8 bases, V lost 5 bases, and 6 bases had no gene match. CDR3 length: 14 amino acids. CDR1 is MDHEN and CDR2 is SYDVKM in the germline V gene. CDR3 sequence: CASSPGQRDSPLHF. CDR3 nucleotides: TGTGCCAGCAGTCCGGGACAGCGGGATTCACCCCTCCACTTT.

The chain carries TRBV18 and TRBJ2-5; TRBD1 aligns across 9 bases. The CDR3 has 15 residues. Germline lookup yields CDR1 KGHSH and CDR2 LQKENI. The V gene end was trimmed by 3 bases and the J gene end by 1 base; junction bases not matched to a gene: 3. CDR3 DNA sequence: TGTGCCAGCTCACCTGTGGGACAGGGCCAAGAGACCCAGTACTTC. Translating gives CASSPVGQGQETQYF.

On this clone: One end of the junction varies from germline; a read error may be responsible. In the same sample, other DNA sequences code for this CDR3. The chain recombines TRBV9 with TRBJ1-2, with D possibly matching TRBD1 (6 bases). This CDR3 region has 13 residues. Germline assignment: CDR1 SGDLS and CDR2 YYNGEE. The CDR3 DNA reads as TGCGCCAGCAGCAGGGACACAGGCTATGGCTACACCTTC. It is translated as CASSRDTGYGYTF.

The J gene is TRBJ2-1, the V gene TRBV9; D tentatively reads TRBD1 or TRBD2 (5 bases each). CDR1 and CDR2 (germline): SGDLS, YYNGEE. Trimming stripped 0 bases from V and 4 bases from J, with 11 bases between. CDR3 length: 15 amino acids. CDR3 region: CASSVVGGEYNEQFF. The CDR3 coding sequence is TGTGCCAGCAGCGTAGTTGGGGGAGAGTACAATGAGCAGTTCTTC.